This T cell receptor beta chain was identified during a study of T cell responses to AZD1222 COVID-19 vaccine. Notes on the study in general: Researchers report vaccine-associated CD4 TCRs spanning spike, with dominance at 160-218 and 743-854. Clonal diversity may have been underestimated, and the donors were mostly white British, with more females than males.

TCRdb's copy holds only in-frame clones and misses some; the assay was immunoSEQ multiplex PCR. The table includes 120,000 to 150,000 clones, nearly 90% detected once. The CDR3 contains 15 residues. From germline, CDR1 is SGHTA and CDR2 FQGNSA. V lost 5 bases and J 0 bases, leaving 11 bases between the germline ends. On this clone itself: The antigen is unknown.

The origin of this receptor is an adult who received the MenACWY meningococcal vaccine as a control. The chain employs TRBV7-2 and TRBJ2-1; D call uncertain. The starting material was peripheral blood, obtained 28 days after the second dose of the MenACWY control vaccine. CDR3 nucleotides: TGTGCCAGCAGCCCGGTCTTTAGCTCCTACAATGAGCAGTTCTTC. Amino acid sequence: CASSPVFSSYNEQFF.